The clone carrying this TCR beta chain was found a few times. Possible read error: a much larger clone is one base away. CDR1 is SNHLY and CDR2 is FYNNEI in the germline V gene. This CDR3 is 13 amino acids long. These data are taken from a study of T cells in Graves' hyperthyroidism and ophthalmopathy. Patients aged 18 to 65 with hyperthyroidism were newly diagnosed, with duration under 2 months. RNA transcripts yielded amplified TCR beta CDR3 regions. With the HTBI primer set, the TCR CDR3 went through a first round of RT-PCR. TCRdb itself ran the multiplex PCR reads through MiXCR, one entry per CDR3 protein. This sample yields about 510,000 distinct CDR3 sequences, of which about 14% are seen a single time; approximately 14% belongs to the top ten.

The chain carries TRBV2 and TRBJ1-2; no definite D call. The receptor was isolated from a middle-aged woman with Graves' hyperthyroidism. Source material: blood. CDR3 sequence reads: CTSSPPPIYGYTF. The CDR3 bases are TGTACCAGCAGCCCCCCGCCTATTTATGGCTACACCTTC.